What follows describes a single T cell receptor beta chain. Its antigen is unidentified. This entry is derived from a study of T-cell memory formation after mild COVID-19. On the study more broadly: Clustering of TCRs was largely donor specific.

TCR alpha and TCR beta cDNA libraries carrying sample barcodes and UMIs were produced by 5'RACE using constant-segment primers. Using its own MiXCR run on the 5' RACE reads, TCRdb lists one record per CDR3 protein. The table has 180,000 or so distinct CDR3 sequences, roughly 17% seen once. Germline CDR1 and CDR2: SGHDT and YYEEEE. The CDR3 runs to 16 residues. Germline trimming cut 0 bases from V and 2 bases from J; bases unmatched to any gene: 6. Regarding the study as a whole: Confirmation of SARS-CoV-2 specificity was lacking for second-wave clones peaking day 37. Whereas later expanders leaned CD4+, clones contracting day 15 to 85 showed a balanced CD4/CD8 makeup.

The material sequenced was PBMCs or a T cell subset sorted from them (not recorded which). The rearrangement joins TRBV5-6 to TRBJ2-3; 7 nucleotides align to TRBD1. The sequence derives from an adult woman who had mild COVID-19 (a few samples of this study predate the infection). Cell type and time point are not known. CDR3 sequence reads: CASSLDRGRDTDTQYF. The CDR3 DNA reads TGTGCCAGCAGCTTGGATAGGGGGCGCGACACAGATACGCAGTATTTT. Full variable domain (missing parts from reference TRBV5-6 and TRBJ2-3): DAGVTQSPTHLIKTRGQQVTLRCSPKSGHDTVSWYQQALGQGPQFIFQYYEEEERQRGNFPDRFSGHQFPNYSSELNVNALLLGDSALYLCASSLDRGRDTDTQYFGPGTRLTVL.